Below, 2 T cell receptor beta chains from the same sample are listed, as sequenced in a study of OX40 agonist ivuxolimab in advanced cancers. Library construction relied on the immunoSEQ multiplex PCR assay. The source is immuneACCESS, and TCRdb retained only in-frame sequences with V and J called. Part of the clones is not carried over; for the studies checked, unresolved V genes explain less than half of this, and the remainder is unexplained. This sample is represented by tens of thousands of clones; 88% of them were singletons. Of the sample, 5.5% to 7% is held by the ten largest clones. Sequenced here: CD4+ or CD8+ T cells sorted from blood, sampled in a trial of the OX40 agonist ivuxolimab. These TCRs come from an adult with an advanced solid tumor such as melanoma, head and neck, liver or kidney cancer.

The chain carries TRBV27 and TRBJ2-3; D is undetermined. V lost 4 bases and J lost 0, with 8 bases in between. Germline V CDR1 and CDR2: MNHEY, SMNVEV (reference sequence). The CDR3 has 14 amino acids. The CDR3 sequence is CASSYRYSTDTQYF. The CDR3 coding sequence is TGTGCCAGCAGTTACCGTTATAGCACAGATACGCAGTATTTT.

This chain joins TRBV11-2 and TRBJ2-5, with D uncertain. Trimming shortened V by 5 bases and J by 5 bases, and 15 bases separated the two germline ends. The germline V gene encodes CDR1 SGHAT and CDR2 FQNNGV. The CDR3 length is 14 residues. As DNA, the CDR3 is TGTGCCAGCAGCCCCAGCAGTCTCCGGGAGACCCAGTACTTC. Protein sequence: CASSPSSLRETQYF.